The entry that follows covers one TCR beta chain sequence. Its target is not known. One entry per CDR3 protein, called by TCRdb with MiXCR from the 5' RACE reads. The profile shows around 960,000 distinct CDR3 sequences, roughly 12% of them singletons. This CDR3 is built from 15 residues. CDR1 and CDR2 (germline): SGHRS, YFSETQ. The J segment lost 1 base and the V segment lost 2 bases, leaving 5 bases of the junction unmatched. This specimen comes from a study of identical twins. The study's findings and limits: Fewer insertions were carried by abundant cord blood beta clonotypes, but none was seen in memory repertoires. The study based its conclusions on cross-sectional statistical analysis and did not follow the same donors.

No donor was unhealthy or non-Caucasian. The sample also formed part of further work on yellow fever vaccine responses in identical twins.

The chain has TRBV5-1 and TRBJ1-1; 7 positions agree with TRBD1. The sample taken for sequencing was PBMCs. The clonotype was recovered from a young woman in good health. Written as DNA, the CDR3 is TGCGCCAGCAGCTTCCTGGGACAGCAGAACACTGAAGCTTTCTTT. Residues: CASSFLGQQNTEAFF.